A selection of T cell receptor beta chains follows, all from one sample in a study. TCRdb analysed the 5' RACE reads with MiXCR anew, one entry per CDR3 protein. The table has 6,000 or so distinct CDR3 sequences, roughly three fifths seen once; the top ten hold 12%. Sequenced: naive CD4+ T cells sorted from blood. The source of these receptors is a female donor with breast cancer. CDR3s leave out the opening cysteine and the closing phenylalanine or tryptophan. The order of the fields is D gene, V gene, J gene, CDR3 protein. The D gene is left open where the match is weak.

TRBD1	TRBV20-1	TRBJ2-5	SAEPGQGRETQY
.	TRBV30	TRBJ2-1	AWRAVGNEQF
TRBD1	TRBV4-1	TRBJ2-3	ASSQEGTGQADTQY
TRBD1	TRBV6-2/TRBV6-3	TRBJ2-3	ASIYTGGAGDTQY
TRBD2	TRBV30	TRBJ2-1	AWRLAGGVEQF
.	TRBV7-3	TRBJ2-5	ASSLGSGEETQY
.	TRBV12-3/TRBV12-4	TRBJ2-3	ASSLVRGTQY
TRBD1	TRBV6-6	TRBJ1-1	ASAYYPGQPNTEAF
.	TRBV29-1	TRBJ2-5	SVVQPEKETQY
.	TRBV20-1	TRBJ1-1	SARNTFLNTEAF
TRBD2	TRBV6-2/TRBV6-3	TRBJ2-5	ASRSVSGKQETQY
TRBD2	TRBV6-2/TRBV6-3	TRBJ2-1	ASSMRSGVYNEQF
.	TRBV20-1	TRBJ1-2	SASQAGSYGYT
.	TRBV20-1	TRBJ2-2	SALDSTGVTGELF
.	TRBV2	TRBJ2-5	ASSGETQY
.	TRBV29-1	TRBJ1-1	SAEGWAGRYTEAF
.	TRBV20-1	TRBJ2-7	SASPMTDPYEQY
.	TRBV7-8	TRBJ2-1	ASSLARIGGEQF
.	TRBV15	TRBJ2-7	ATSRVEGPHPYEQY
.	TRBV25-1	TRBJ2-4	ASIGLAKNIQY
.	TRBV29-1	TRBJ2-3	SVEDRTTDTQY
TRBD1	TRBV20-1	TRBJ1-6	SAWVGRNRGREYNSPLH
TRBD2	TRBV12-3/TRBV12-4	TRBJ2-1	ASSLSSGRNNEQF
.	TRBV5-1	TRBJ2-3	ASSTRDRSDTQY
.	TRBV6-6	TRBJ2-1	ASSYLLGGNWWGPSNEQF
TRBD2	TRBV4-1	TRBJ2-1	ASSRDVGTNSYNEQF
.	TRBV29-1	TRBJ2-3	SVVGGSTDTQY
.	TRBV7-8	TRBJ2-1	ASSSVSRVWVMTHNEQF